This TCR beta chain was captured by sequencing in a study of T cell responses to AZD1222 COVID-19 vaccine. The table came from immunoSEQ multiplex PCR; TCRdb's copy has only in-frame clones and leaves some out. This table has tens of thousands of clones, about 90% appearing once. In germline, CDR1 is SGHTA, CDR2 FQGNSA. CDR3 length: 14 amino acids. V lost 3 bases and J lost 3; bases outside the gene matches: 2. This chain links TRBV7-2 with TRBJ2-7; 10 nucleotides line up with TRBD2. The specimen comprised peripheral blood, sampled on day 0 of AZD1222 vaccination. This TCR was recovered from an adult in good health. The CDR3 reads CASSFGTSVYEQYF. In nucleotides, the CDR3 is TGTGCCAGCAGCTTTGGGACTAGCGTCTACGAGCAGTACTTC.